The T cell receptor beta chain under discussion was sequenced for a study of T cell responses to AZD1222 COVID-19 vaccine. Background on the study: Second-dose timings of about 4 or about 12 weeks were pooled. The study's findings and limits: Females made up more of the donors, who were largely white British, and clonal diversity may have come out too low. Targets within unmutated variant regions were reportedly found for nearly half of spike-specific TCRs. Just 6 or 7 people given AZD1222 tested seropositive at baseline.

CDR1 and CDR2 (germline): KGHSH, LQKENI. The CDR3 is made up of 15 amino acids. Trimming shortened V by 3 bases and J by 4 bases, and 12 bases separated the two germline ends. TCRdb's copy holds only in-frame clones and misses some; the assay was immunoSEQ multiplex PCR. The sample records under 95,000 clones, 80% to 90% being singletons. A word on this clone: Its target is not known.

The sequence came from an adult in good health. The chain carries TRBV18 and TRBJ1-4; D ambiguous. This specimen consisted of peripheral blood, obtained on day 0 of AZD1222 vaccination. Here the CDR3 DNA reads TGTGCCAGCTCACCCCCCAGTCCGGGTAATGAAAAACTGTTTTTT. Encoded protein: CASSPPSPGNEKLFF.